A selection of T cell receptor beta chains follows, all from one sample in a study of cytotoxic CD8 clonotypes in ibrutinib-treated CLL. Method: immunoSEQ multiplex PCR; TCRdb's copy keeps in-frame clones and lacks some. The sample yields more than 200,000 clones, about three quarters seen once. The source material was PBMCs, sampled after 24 months of ibrutinib treatment. Source of these receptors: a human donor with chronic lymphocytic leukemia. CDR3s include the opening cysteine and the closing phenylalanine or tryptophan. The D gene is left open where the match is weak. Clone size is stated in some rows and not others, as once, few, many or a class when expanded.

>TRBJ2-7|few|TRBV6-5|TRBD1
CASSPRDSASEQYF
TGTGCCAGCAGTCCTAGGGACAGCGCCAGCGAGCAGTACTTC
>TRBJ2-3|.|TRBV7-9|.
CASSLGAGSVTDTQYF
TGTGCCAGCAGCTTAGGTGCCGGGAGCGTCACAGATACGCAGTATTTT
>TRBJ2-7|few|TRBV4-1|.
CASSQDLGVREQYF
TGCGCCAGCAGCCAGGACCTGGGCGTTCGCGAGCAGTACTTC
>TRBJ1-6|.|TRBV30|TRBD1
CAWSGPGQGITNNSPLHF
TGTGCCTGGAGTGGACCGGGACAGGGAATTACAAATAATTCACCCCTCCACTTT
>TRBJ1-4|once|TRBV13|TRBD1
CASSSAGGLQPATNEKLFF
TGTGCCAGCAGCTCCGCAGGGGGCCTACAACCTGCAACTAATGAAAAACTGTTTTTT
>TRBJ2-1|.|TRBV5-1|TRBD2
CASSGGDSSYNEQFF
TGCGCCAGCAGCGGGGGGGATAGCTCCTACAATGAGCAGTTCTTC
>TRBJ2-3|.|TRBV11-3|.
CASSPQRSTDTQYF
TGTGCCAGCAGCCCTCAGCGGTCCACAGATACGCAGTATTTT
>TRBJ1-4|once|TRBV28|TRBD1
CASSLGTGSDEKLFF
TGTGCCAGCAGTTTAGGGACAGGTTCGGACGAAAAACTGTTTTTT
>TRBJ2-7|few|TRBV28|.
CASSKSISYEQYF
TGTGCCAGCAGTAAATCCATCTCCTACGAGCAGTACTTC
>TRBJ1-6|.|TRBV6-5|TRBD1
CASSSRQGPGSPLHF
TGTGCCAGCAGTTCGCGACAGGGCCCCGGATCACCCCTCCACTTT
>TRBJ2-2|.|TRBV7-9|TRBD1
CASGGQGFSGELFF
TGTGCCAGCGGGGGACAGGGTTTCTCCGGGGAGCTGTTTTTT
>TRBJ2-5|.|TRBV10-1|.
CASSESGGQETQYF
TGCGCCAGCAGTGAGTCGGGCGGACAAGAGACCCAGTACTTC
>TRBJ2-3|once|TRBV5-1|.
CASSGIAVSTDTQYF
TGCGCCAGCAGCGGAATAGCGGTTAGCACAGATACGCAGTATTTT
>TRBJ2-1|few|TRBV9|TRBD2
CASSAAGLAGEEQFF
TGTGCCAGCAGCGCCGCGGGACTAGCGGGAGAGGAGCAGTTCTTC
>TRBJ1-5|.|TRBV4-3|.
CASSQDFGNQPQHF
TGCGCCAGCAGCCAAGATTTCGGCAATCAGCCCCAGCATTTT
>TRBJ2-5|.|TRBV28|.
CASKSSAQAPYF
TGTGCCAGCAAATCCAGCGCCCAGGCCCCGTACTTC
>TRBJ2-1|.|TRBV7-2|TRBD2
CASSLVPPGLAASYNEQFF
TGTGCCAGCAGCTTAGTCCCACCGGGACTAGCGGCGTCCTACAATGAGCAGTTCTTC
>TRBJ2-5|few|TRBV5-8|TRBD2
CASSRRRAGVSETQYF
TGTGCCAGCAGCCGCCGGCGAGCGGGAGTTTCGGAGACCCAGTACTTC
>TRBJ2-7|once|TRBV20-1|.
CSAAPTHEQYF
TGCAGTGCCGCCCCCACTCACGAGCAGTACTTC
>TRBJ2-5|.|TRBV5-1|TRBD2
CASTVAGKETQYF
TGCGCCAGCACCGTAGCGGGGAAAGAGACCCAGTACTTC
>TRBJ1-5|.|TRBV7-2|.
CASSLASGGQPPQHF
TGTGCCAGCAGCTTAGCGTCGGGAGGACAGCCGCCCCAGCATTTT
>TRBJ2-7|.|TRBV7-2|TRBD2
CASSPGEGPYEQYF
TGTGCCAGCAGCCCGGGGGAGGGCCCCTACGAGCAGTACTTC
>TRBJ2-3|.|TRBV7-2|.
CASSLGFADTDTQYF
TGTGCCAGCAGCTTGGGTTTTGCTGACACAGATACGCAGTATTTT
>TRBJ2-1|few|TRBV7-7|.
CASSMGGGGFEQFF
TGTGCTAGCAGCATGGGCGGAGGGGGCTTTGAGCAGTTCTTC
>TRBJ1-2|.|TRBV6-5|TRBD1
CASSPLPDRFYGYTF
TGTGCCAGCAGCCCACTCCCGGACAGGTTTTATGGCTACACCTTC
>TRBJ2-7|.|TRBV5-1|TRBD2
CASSHRGLARELYTDEQYF
TGCGCCAGCAGCCACCGGGGACTAGCCCGGGAGTTGTATACCGACGAGCAGTACTTC
>TRBJ2-1|once|TRBV7-2|TRBD2
CASSRWLGTSLSGEQFF
TGTGCCAGCAGTCGTTGGCTCGGGACTAGCTTGAGTGGTGAGCAGTTCTTC
>TRBJ2-7|.|TRBV28|TRBD1
CASSPGQGLYEQYF
TGTGCCAGCAGTCCCGGACAGGGGCTCTACGAGCAGTACTTC
>TRBJ2-7|.|TRBV10-2|.
CASTPTVGGEQYF
TGCGCCAGCACTCCCACCGTCGGGGGAGAGCAGTACTTC
>TRBJ2-7|.|TRBV28|.
CASRSPGKGYEQYF
TGTGCCAGCAGGTCTCCGGGGAAGGGCTACGAGCAGTACTTC
>TRBJ2-7|few|TRBV29-1|TRBD1
CSVRQGIYEQYF
TGCAGCGTCCGACAGGGAATCTACGAGCAGTACTTC
>TRBJ1-4|.|TRBV27|.
CASSLRAPWKEKLFF
TGTGCCAGCAGTCTCCGGGCGCCCTGGAAGGAAAAACTGTTTTTT
>TRBJ1-5|once|TRBV9|TRBD1
CASSPGQGAYQPQHF
TGTGCCAGCAGCCCAGGACAGGGGGCATATCAGCCCCAGCATTTT
>TRBJ2-1|.|TRBV25-1|TRBD2
CASSDSGRADEQFF
TGTGCCAGCAGTGATAGCGGGAGGGCCGATGAGCAGTTCTTC
>TRBJ2-2|.|TRBV6-5|.
CASSQSYTGELFF
TGTGCCAGCAGTCAGAGCTACACCGGGGAGCTGTTTTTT
>TRBJ2-1|.|TRBV4-3|TRBD2
CASSQDGTSATYNEQFF
TGCGCCAGCAGCCAAGATGGGACTAGCGCTACCTACAATGAGCAGTTCTTC
>TRBJ2-1|.|TRBV7-6|.
CASSLVASEIPPPYNEQFF
TGTGCCAGCAGCTTAGTTGCTAGCGAGATTCCCCCACCCTACAATGAGCAGTTCTTC
>TRBJ2-1|.|TRBV5-1|.
CASSIRQVSYNEQFF
TGCGCCAGCAGCATACGACAGGTTTCCTACAATGAGCAGTTCTTC
>TRBJ2-3|.|TRBV7-3|.
CASSLWEIDTQYF
TGTGCCAGCAGCTTATGGGAGATAGATACGCAGTATTTT
>TRBJ2-7|.|TRBV5-1|.
CASSLSTSYEQYF
TGCGCCAGCAGCTTGTCCACTAGTTACGAGCAGTACTTC
>TRBJ2-7|.|TRBV29-1|.
CSVIGDTSYEQYF
TGCAGCGTGATTGGGGACACTAGCTACGAGCAGTACTTC